The 8 T cell receptor beta chains below come from one sample, sequenced in a study of T cells in Graves' hyperthyroidism and ophthalmopathy. Amplified TCR beta CDR3 regions derived from RNA transcripts. The HTBI set primed first-round TCR CDR3 RT-PCR. TCRdb re-called the multiplex PCR reads with MiXCR, one entry per CDR3 protein. The sample comprises around 600,000 distinct CDR3 sequences, around 15% of which are singletons, and approximately 3.5% rests with the top ten. Sequenced input: blood. The receptor source for this set is a woman in her 40s with Graves' ophthalmopathy.

This clonotype was recorded at least ten times. The J gene is TRBJ2-5, the V gene TRBV11-2; 7 bases are a match to TRBD2. Germline V gives CDR1 SGHAT, CDR2 FQNNGV. J lost 5 bases, V lost 4 bases, and 10 bases had no gene match. This CDR3 is built from 15 residues. The CDR3, as DNA: TGTGCCAGCAGCTCGAGCCGGGGGGTCGAGGAGACCCAGTACTTC. Translation: CASSSSRGVEETQYF.

This rearrangement joins TRBV10-3 to TRBJ2-1, with 7 nucleotides matching TRBD2. Germline values: CDR1 ENHRY, CDR2 SYGVKD. J gave up 1 base and V 0 bases, and 3 bases lay outside the gene matches. The CDR3 length is 16 residues. CDR3 coding DNA: TGTGCCATCAGTGAGTCGGCGGGAGCATCCTACAATGAGCAGTTCTTC. Amino acids: CAISESAGASYNEQFF.

Comments on this clonotype: A read error may explain this, as a much larger clone is one base away. The chain has TRBV2 and TRBJ1-1; D remains ambiguous. This CDR3 spans 13 amino acids. CDR1 and CDR2 (germline): SNHLY, FYNNEI. V lost 5 bases and J 1 base, leaving 8 bases between the germline ends. CDR3 DNA: TGTGCCAGCAGTAACAGATCGAACACTGAAGCTTTCTTT. It codes for CASSNRSNTEAFF.

The sample holds many counts of this clonotype. This chain connects TRBV28 to TRBJ2-1; TRBD2 might be the D (5 bases). Trimming removed 4 bases at V and 0 bases at J, with 22 bases between. The CDR3 sequence is 19 residues long. The germline V gene has CDR1 MDHEN and CDR2 SYDVKM. The CDR3 reads CASSSGSGRGFSSYNEQFF. The CDR3 DNA reads as TGTGCCAGCAGTTCCGGATCTGGGCGAGGGTTCAGCTCCTACAATGAGCAGTTCTTC.

This clonotype was observed at least ten times. The J gene is TRBJ2-1, the V gene TRBV6-2 or TRBV6-3, with D unclear. The germline V and J ends were trimmed by 7 bases and 5 bases, with 15 bases remaining between them. This CDR3 region has 14 residues. Germline assignment: CDR1 MNHEY and CDR2 SVGEGT. The CDR3 DNA reads as TGTGCCAGCACCCCTTTGAGAGTGAACAATGAGCAGTTCTTC. This encodes CASTPLRVNNEQFF.

V is TRBV7-9 and J is TRBJ2-5, with 7 bases matching TRBD1. Germline V lookup: CDR1 SEHNR, CDR2 FQNEAQ (reference sequence). This CDR3 is built from 19 residues. The J segment lost 4 bases and the V segment lost 4 bases, leaving 21 bases of the junction unmatched. CDR3 bases: TGTGCCAGCAGCTACCCCCTACAGGGGACGGCGGTGCTGCGAGAGACCCAGTACTTC. It is translated as CASSYPLQGTAVLRETQYF.

The chain has TRBV29-1 and TRBJ2-7; the match to TRBD1 covers 9 bases. Per the germline V gene, CDR1 is SQVTM and CDR2 is ANQGSEA. V gave up 4 bases and J gave up 4 bases; unmatched junction bases: 5. The CDR3 extends over 13 amino acids. The CDR3 nucleotides read TGCAGCGTTGCCTCGACAGGGGGGTACGAGCAGTACTTC. Protein: CSVASTGGYEQYF.

The table lists this clonotype with many counts. The CDR3 is CATSRDLGAGADTQYF. The CDR3 bases are TGTGCCACCAGCAGAGATCTGGGGGCAGGTGCAGATACGCAGTATTTT. The chain recombines TRBV15 with TRBJ2-3, with D possibly TRBD1 on 6 matching bases. The CDR3 runs 16 residues. V was pared by 0 bases and J by 4 bases, with 14 bases between. Germline assignment: CDR1 LNHNV and CDR2 YYDKDF (reference sequence). Full variable domain (missing parts from reference TRBV15 and TRBJ2-3): DAMVIQNPRYQVTQFGKPVTLSCSQTLNHNVMYWYQQKSSQAPKLLFHYYDKDFNNEADTPDNFQSRRPNTSFCFLDIRSPGLGDTAMYLCATSRDLGAGADTQYFGPGTRLTVL.